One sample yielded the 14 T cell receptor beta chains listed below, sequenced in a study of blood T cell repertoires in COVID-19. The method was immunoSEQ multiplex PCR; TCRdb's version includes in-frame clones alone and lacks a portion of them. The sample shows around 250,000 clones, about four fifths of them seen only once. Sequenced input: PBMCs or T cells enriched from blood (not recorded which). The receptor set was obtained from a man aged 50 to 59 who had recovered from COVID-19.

CDR3 DNA: TGTGCCAGCAGTTATGGGCAGGGATTCAACTACGAGCAGTACTTC. Its protein product is CASSYGQGFNYEQYF. The chain employs TRBV6-2 or TRBV6-3 and TRBJ2-7; D perhaps matches TRBD1 (5 bases). The CDR3 is made up of 15 amino acids. The V gene lost 3 bases and the J gene lost 3 bases, with 15 bases spanning the gap. In germline, CDR1 is MNHEY, CDR2 SVGEGT.

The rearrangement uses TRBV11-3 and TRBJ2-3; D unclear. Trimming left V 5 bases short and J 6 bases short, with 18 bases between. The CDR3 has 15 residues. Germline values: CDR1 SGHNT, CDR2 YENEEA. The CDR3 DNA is TGTGCCAGCAGCCCCTCTGGCAACGGCGGCGATACGCAGTATTTT. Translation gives CASSPSGNGGDTQYF. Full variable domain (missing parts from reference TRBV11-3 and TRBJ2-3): EAGVVQSPRYKIIEKKQPVAFWCNPISGHNTLYWYLQNLGQGPELLIRYENEEAVDDSQLPKDRFSAERLKGVDSTLKIQPAELGDSAVYLCASSPSGNGGDTQYFGPGTRLTVL.

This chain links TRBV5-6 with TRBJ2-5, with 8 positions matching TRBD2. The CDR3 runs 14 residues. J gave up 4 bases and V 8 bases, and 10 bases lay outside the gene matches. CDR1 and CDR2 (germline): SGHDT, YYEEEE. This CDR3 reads CASRVGLGTETQYF. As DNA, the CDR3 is TGTGCCAGTAGGGTGGGACTAGGGACAGAGACCCAGTACTTC. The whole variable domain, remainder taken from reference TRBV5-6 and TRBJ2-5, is DAGVTQSPTHLIKTRGQQVTLRCSPKSGHDTVSWYQQALGQGPQFIFQYYEEEERQRGNFPDRFSGHQFPNYSSELNVNALLLGDSALYLCASRVGLGTETQYFGPGTRLLVL.

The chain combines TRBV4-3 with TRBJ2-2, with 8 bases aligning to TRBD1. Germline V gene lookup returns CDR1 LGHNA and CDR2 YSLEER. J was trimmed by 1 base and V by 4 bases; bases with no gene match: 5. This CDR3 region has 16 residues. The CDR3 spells CASSPTGTGNTGELFF. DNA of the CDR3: TGCGCCAGCAGCCCGACCGGGACAGGGAACACCGGGGAGCTGTTTTTT.

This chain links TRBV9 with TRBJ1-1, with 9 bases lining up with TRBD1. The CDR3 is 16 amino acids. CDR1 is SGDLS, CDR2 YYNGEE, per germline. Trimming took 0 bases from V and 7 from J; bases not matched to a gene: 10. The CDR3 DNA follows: TGTGCCAGCAGCGTAGCGAGGAACAGGGGGCCGGGTGAAGCTTTCTTT. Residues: CASSVARNRGPGEAFF.

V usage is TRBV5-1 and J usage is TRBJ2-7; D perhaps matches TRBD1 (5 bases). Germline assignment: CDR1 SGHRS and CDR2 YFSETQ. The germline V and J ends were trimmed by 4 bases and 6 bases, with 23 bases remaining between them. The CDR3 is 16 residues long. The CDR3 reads CASSLLSRGRVGEQYF. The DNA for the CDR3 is TGCGCCAGCAGCCTCCTCTCACGAGGCAGGGTAGGCGAGCAGTACTTC.

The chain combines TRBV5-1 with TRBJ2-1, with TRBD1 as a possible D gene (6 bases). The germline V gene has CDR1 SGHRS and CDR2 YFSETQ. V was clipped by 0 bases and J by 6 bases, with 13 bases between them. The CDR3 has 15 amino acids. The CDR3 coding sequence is TGCGCCAGCAGCTTGGCAGGGGAGTTGTTCAATGAGCAGTTCTTC. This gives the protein CASSLAGELFNEQFF. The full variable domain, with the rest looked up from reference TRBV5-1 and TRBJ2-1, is KAGVTQTPRYLIKTRGQQVTLSCSPISGHRSVSWYQQTPGQGLQFLFEYFSETQRNKGNFPGRFSGRQFSNSRSEMNVSTLELGDSALYLCASSLAGELFNEQFFGPGTRLTVL.

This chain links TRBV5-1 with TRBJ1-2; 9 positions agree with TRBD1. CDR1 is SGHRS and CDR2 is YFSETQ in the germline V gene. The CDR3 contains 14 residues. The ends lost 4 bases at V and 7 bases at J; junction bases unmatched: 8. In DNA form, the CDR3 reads TGCGCCAGCAGCCCAAGGGACAGGGCTTCTGGCTACACCTTC. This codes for CASSPRDRASGYTF.

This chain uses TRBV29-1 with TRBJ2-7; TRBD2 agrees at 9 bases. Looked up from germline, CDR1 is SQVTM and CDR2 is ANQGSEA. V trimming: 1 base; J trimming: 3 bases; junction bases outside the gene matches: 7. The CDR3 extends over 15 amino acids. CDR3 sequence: CSVEVLGSGSYEQYF. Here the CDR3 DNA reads TGCAGCGTTGAAGTGCTCGGTAGCGGGAGCTACGAGCAGTACTTC.

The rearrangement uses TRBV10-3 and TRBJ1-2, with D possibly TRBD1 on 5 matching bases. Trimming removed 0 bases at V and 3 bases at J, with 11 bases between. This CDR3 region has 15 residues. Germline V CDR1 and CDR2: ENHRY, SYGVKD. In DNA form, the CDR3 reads TGTGCCATCAGTGAGTCCGGGGGATCGTACTATGGCTACACCTTC. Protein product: CAISESGGSYYGYTF.

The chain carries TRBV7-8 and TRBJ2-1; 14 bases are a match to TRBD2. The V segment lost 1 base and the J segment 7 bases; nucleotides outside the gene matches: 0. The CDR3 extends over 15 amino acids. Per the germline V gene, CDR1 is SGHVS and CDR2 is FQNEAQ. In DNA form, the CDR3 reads TGTGCCAGCAGCTTAGGACTAGCGGGGGGGAATGAGCAGTTCTTC. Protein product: CASSLGLAGGNEQFF.

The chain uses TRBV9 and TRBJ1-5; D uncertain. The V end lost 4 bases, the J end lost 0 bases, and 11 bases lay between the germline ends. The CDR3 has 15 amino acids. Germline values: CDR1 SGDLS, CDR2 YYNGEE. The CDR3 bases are TGTGCCAGCAGCCGCGAAGCCGTTAGCAATCAGCCCCAGCATTTT. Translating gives CASSREAVSNQPQHF. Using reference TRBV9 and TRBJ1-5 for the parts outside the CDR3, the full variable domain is DSGVTQTPKHLITATGQRVTLRCSPRSGDLSVYWYQQSLDQGLQFLIQYYNGEERAKGNILERFSAQQFPDLHSELNLSSLELGDSALYFCASSREAVSNQPQHFGDGTRLSIL.

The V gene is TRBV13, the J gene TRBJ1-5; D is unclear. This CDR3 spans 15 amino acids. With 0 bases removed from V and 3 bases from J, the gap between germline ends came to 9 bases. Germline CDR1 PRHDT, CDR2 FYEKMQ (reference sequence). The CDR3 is CASSLGHGVNQPQHF. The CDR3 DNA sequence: TGTGCCAGCAGCTTAGGCCACGGAGTCAATCAGCCCCAGCATTTT. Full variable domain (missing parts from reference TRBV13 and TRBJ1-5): AAGVIQSPRHLIKEKRETATLKCYPIPRHDTVYWYQQGPGQDPQFLISFYEKMQSDKGSIPDRFSAQQFSDYHSELNMSSLELGDSALYFCASSLGHGVNQPQHFGDGTRLSIL.

CDR3 amino acids: CSAGSRAVNTGELFF. CDR3 DNA: TGCAGCGCCGGGTCGAGGGCGGTCAACACCGGGGAGCTGTTTTTT. This chain links TRBV29-1 with TRBJ2-2; D is possibly TRBD2 (5 bases). The CDR3 is 15 residues long. V lost 7 bases to trimming and J lost 2 bases, with 17 bases between them. The germline V gene encodes CDR1 SQVTM and CDR2 ANQGSEA.